Listed below are T cell receptor beta chains from one sample, sequenced in a study of shared clonotypes between healthy human individuals. This table comes from immunoSEQ multiplex PCR, and its TCRdb copy is limited to in-frame clones, with some not included. Of 2,500,000 or so clones listed, 93% are singletons. The sample was naive CD4+ T cells from PBMCs. These TCRs come from a man aged 18-30 years in good health. Some clones in this sample may be carry-over from other donors' samples. CDR3s include the opening cysteine and the closing phenylalanine or tryptophan. A D gene is named only where the DNA matches it firmly. Size tells how often a clone was seen (once, few, many) or the class of an expanded clone, and some rows leave it out.

J	D	size	V	CDR3	DNA
TRBJ1-2	-	-	TRBV19	CASSMVWADDGYTF	TGTGCCAGTAGTATGGTGTGGGCAGACGACGGCTACACCTTC
TRBJ2-6	TRBD2	-	TRBV27	CASSRGIRASGTSGANVLTF	TGTGCCAGCAGCCGCGGGATAAGGGCTAGCGGGACGTCGGGGGCCAACGTCCTGACTTTC
TRBJ2-3	TRBD1	-	TRBV28	CASSVTGTGGGNTQYF	TGTGCCAGCAGTGTTACCGGGACAGGGGGAGGAAATACGCAGTATTTT
TRBJ1-3	TRBD1	-	TRBV5-1	CASSLGDSSGNTIYF	TGCGCCAGCAGCTTGGGGGACAGCTCTGGAAACACCATATATTTT
TRBJ2-1	TRBD2	-	TRBV28	CASSTPRLADEQFF	TGTGCCAGCAGTACCCCGCGACTAGCCGATGAGCAGTTCTTC
TRBJ2-2	TRBD2	once	TRBV10-3	CAGGQREDAGELFF	TGTGCCGGTGGACAGCGGGAGGACGCCGGGGAGCTGTTTTTT
TRBJ2-3	-	once	TRBV9	CASSALGMVEDTQYF	TGTGCCAGCAGCGCCCTGGGGATGGTTGAAGATACGCAGTATTTT
TRBJ1-3	-	-	TRBV7-9	CASSLVQGANTIYF	TGTGCCAGCAGCTTAGTACAGGGCGCAAACACCATATATTTT
TRBJ1-1	-	-	TRBV30	CAWSRDRGSEAFF	TGTGCCTGGAGCCGGGACCGGGGGTCTGAAGCTTTCTTT
TRBJ2-7	TRBD1	-	TRBV5-4	CASSFAGTGGSEQYF	TGTGCCAGCAGCTTTGCCGGGACAGGGGGCTCCGAGCAGTACTTC
TRBJ2-4	TRBD2	-	TRBV28	CASSPPGLARDIQYF	TGTGCCAGCAGCCCCCCGGGACTAGCGAGGGACATTCAGTACTTC
TRBJ2-7	TRBD1	-	TRBV5-1	CASSLGDRQGAEQYF	TGCGCCAGCAGCTTGGGGGATAGACAGGGTGCGGAGCAGTACTTC
TRBJ2-7	TRBD1	-	TRBV28	CASSLSPGAGGSSEQYF	TGTGCCAGCAGTTTAAGTCCTGGAGCAGGGGGATCATCCGAGCAGTACTTC
TRBJ2-5	TRBD2	-	TRBV9	CASSVAGLAGETQYF	TGTGCCAGCAGCGTAGCCGGACTAGCGGGTGAGACCCAGTACTTC
TRBJ1-1	-	-	TRBV29-1	CSVFRSSNTEAFF	TGCAGCGTTTTTCGCAGTTCGAACACTGAAGCTTTCTTT
TRBJ1-2	-	-	TRBV5-8	CASSFYQGYTF	TGTGCCAGCAGCTTCTATCAAGGCTACACCTTC
TRBJ2-3	-	-	TRBV6-6	CASSYSDSTDTQYF	TGTGCCAGCAGTTACTCGGACAGCACAGATACGCAGTATTTT
TRBJ2-1	TRBD1	once	TRBV27	CASHGQGANEYNEQFF	TGTGCCAGCCATGGACAGGGGGCTAATGAATACAATGAGCAGTTCTTC
TRBJ2-2	-	-	TRBV18	CASSPNWDTGELFF	TGTGCCAGCTCACCCAACTGGGACACCGGGGAGCTGTTTTTT